Listed below are T cell receptor beta chains from one sample, sequenced in a study of T cell responses to AZD1222 COVID-19 vaccine. The assay was immunoSEQ multiplex PCR, and TCRdb's table has in-frame clones only and misses some. The sample lists about 120,000 clones, 87% occurring once. Here the sequenced sample was peripheral blood, taken on day 0 of AZD1222 vaccination. Receptors were obtained from an adult in good health. The CDR3 runs from the conserved cysteine through the conserved F or W. The D gene is left open where the match is weak. Clone size is given for some rows only: seen once, a few or many times, or a class if the clone is expanded.

.,TRBJ2-4,TRBV3-1/TRBV3-2,.,TGTGCCAGCAGCCAAGCGGCAGGGGTAGCCAAAAACATTCAGTACTTC,CASSQAAGVAKNIQYF
.,TRBJ1-5,TRBV4-1,.,TGCGCCAGCAGCCAAGGAATTAGCCTTGTTACGAAGGATCAGCCCCAGCATTTT,CASSQGISLVTKDQPQHF
TRBD1,TRBJ1-1,TRBV6-9,few,TGTGCCAGCAGTTATTGGGGGACAGGGGCGAACACTGAAGCTTTCTTT,CASSYWGTGANTEAFF
.,TRBJ1-1,TRBV2,once,TGTGCCAGCAGTGAAGCGGGAAGTTTGTTCACTGAAGCTTTCTTT,CASSEAGSLFTEAFF
TRBD1,TRBJ2-1,TRBV2,.,TGTGCCAGCACCCTGCTCGGGACAGGGTTGAGTGAGCAGTTCTTC,CASTLLGTGLSEQFF
.,TRBJ2-3,TRBV7-2,once,TGTGCCAGCAGCCTACTTGGAGATACGCAGTATTTT,CASSLLGDTQYF
.,TRBJ1-1,TRBV3-1/TRBV3-2,.,TGTGCCAGCAGCCCACCTCCCAGGGGCGAGGGGACAGCTTTCTTT,CASSPPPRGEGTAFF
.,TRBJ1-2,TRBV7-2,.,TGTGCCAGCAGCTTAGATTATAGGGGAACTAACTATGGCTACACCTTC,CASSLDYRGTNYGYTF
TRBD1,TRBJ2-1,TRBV11-2,.,TGTGCCAGCAGCTTAGACTGGGTCGGGACAGGGAATGAGCAGTTCTTC,CASSLDWVGTGNEQFF
.,TRBJ2-2,TRBV30,.,TGTGCCTGGAGTAGAGGCTCCGGGGAGCTGTTTTTT,CAWSRGSGELFF
TRBD1,TRBJ2-7,TRBV27,.,TGTGCCAGCAGTCGACAGGGGGGATCCTACGAGCAGTACTTC,CASSRQGGSYEQYF
.,TRBJ2-7,TRBV27,.,TGTGCCAGCAGGCTACGGGAGAGGGGTGAGCAGTACTTC,CASRLRERGEQYF
.,TRBJ1-2,TRBV6-6,.,TGTGCCAGCAGAGAAGGGGGTGGCTACACCTTC,CASREGGGYTF
.,TRBJ2-5,TRBV6-5,.,TGTGCCAGCAGCCAGGATTTTCAAGAGACCCAGTACTTC,CASSQDFQETQYF
.,TRBJ2-1,TRBV6-5,.,TGTGCCAGCAGAGCTACAGGGAACTCCTACAATGAGCAGTTCTTC,CASRATGNSYNEQFF
.,TRBJ2-7,TRBV7-3,.,TGTGCCAGCAGCTTATGGGAGAACGGCGAGCAGTACTTC,CASSLWENGEQYF
.,TRBJ1-3,TRBV9,.,TGTGCCAGCAGCGTAGCCCCCGTAGCAGGGACTGGAAACACCATATATTTT,CASSVAPVAGTGNTIYF
.,TRBJ1-2,TRBV5-4,.,TGTGCCAGCAGCGACCAGGTGGGGGATAGTGGCTACACCTTC,CASSDQVGDSGYTF
TRBD2,TRBJ2-4,TRBV5-6,.,TGTGCCAGCAGTCGAACGGGACTAGCGCTAGCCAAAAACATTCAGTACTTC,CASSRTGLALAKNIQYF
TRBD2,TRBJ2-1,TRBV7-9,.,TGTGCCAGCAGCTTATCACTAGCGGGGGCTTACAATGAGCAGTTCTTC,CASSLSLAGAYNEQFF
.,TRBJ2-2,TRBV7-9,.,TGTGCCAGCAGCTTAGGAGGGAACACCGGGGAGCTGTTTTTT,CASSLGGNTGELFF
TRBD2,TRBJ2-3,TRBV5-1,.,TGCGCCAGCAGCTTGGATTCGAGGACTAGACGCGGCGAAACGCAGTATTTT,CASSLDSRTRRGETQYF
.,TRBJ2-3,TRBV15,.,TGTGCCACCAGCAGAGACGGGGGAGATGATACGCAGTATTTT,CATSRDGGDDTQYF
.,TRBJ2-4,TRBV5-1,once,TGCGCCAGCAGACCCCAGGGTGGGACCAAAAACATTCAGTACTTC,CASRPQGGTKNIQYF
.,TRBJ1-2,TRBV4-2,once,TGTGCCAGCAGCCGCCCTAGGGACCGCTATGGCTACACCTTC,CASSRPRDRYGYTF
.,TRBJ2-7,TRBV5-1,.,TGCGCCAGCAAATTTGGAACGAACTCCTACGAGCAGTACTTC,CASKFGTNSYEQYF
.,TRBJ1-4,TRBV2,once,TGTGCCAGCAGTGTTTTTGGAGGACGCCCCGGTGAAAAACTGTTTTTT,CASSVFGGRPGEKLFF
TRBD2,TRBJ2-3,TRBV19,once,TGTGCCAGTAGTCGGACTAGCGGCACAGATACGCAGTATTTT,CASSRTSGTDTQYF
TRBD2,TRBJ2-5,TRBV18,.,TGTGCCAGCTCACAACGCGGGACTCCGGAACGGGAGGCCCAGTACTTC,CASSQRGTPEREAQYF
TRBD1,TRBJ2-7,TRBV6-2/TRBV6-3,.,TGTGCCAGCAGTAAACCCGGACAGGGAACTTACGAGCAGTACTTC,CASSKPGQGTYEQYF
.,TRBJ2-1,TRBV24-1,.,TGTGCCACCAGTGGCGTAGGACCCCATAGCAACAATGAGCAGTTCTTC,CATSGVGPHSNNEQFF
.,TRBJ2-1,TRBV7-3,.,TGTGCCAGCAGCTTAACGGGGTGGCGGGTCGGGGCGTACAATGAGCAGTTCTTC,CASSLTGWRVGAYNEQFF
.,TRBJ2-5,TRBV10-3,.,TGTGCCATCAGTGACCAGTCGACGGGTTTGGAGACCCAGTACTTC,CAISDQSTGLETQYF
.,TRBJ1-3,TRBV28,once,TGTGCCAGCAACCCCTCCGCAGGACGGAGTGGAAACACCATATATTTT,CASNPSAGRSGNTIYF
.,TRBJ1-6,TRBV7-9,.,TGTGCCAGCAGCTTGATGAATTCACCCCTCCACTTT,CASSLMNSPLHF
.,TRBJ2-7,TRBV11-3,.,TGTGCCAGCAGCTCAAGCTATAAAGCCTACGAGCAGTACTTC,CASSSSYKAYEQYF
.,TRBJ2-3,TRBV7-2,.,TGTGCCAGCAGGGCGACAACAGATACGCAGTATTTT,CASRATTDTQYF
.,TRBJ1-6,TRBV5-8,many,TGTGCCAGCAGCGTTGGACCGGGAGCGGGGACACCCCTCCACTTT,CASSVGPGAGTPLHF
.,TRBJ1-1,TRBV10-2,.,TGCGCCAGCAGTGAGGGAGGACAGATGAACACTGAAGCTTTCTTT,CASSEGGQMNTEAFF
TRBD1,TRBJ1-2,TRBV6-5,.,TGTGCCAGCAGTTTGACAGGGGGCAGCGGCGGCTACACCTTC,CASSLTGGSGGYTF
.,TRBJ2-7,TRBV10-1,.,TGCGCCAGCAGTGAGAATACTGGGAGTCCCTACGAGCAGTACTTC,CASSENTGSPYEQYF
TRBD2,TRBJ2-1,TRBV11-1,.,TGTGCCAGCAGCTATAGCGGGGGGGCAGGAGGTGAGCAGTTCTTC,CASSYSGGAGGEQFF
.,TRBJ1-4,TRBV7-2,.,TGTGCCAGCAGCTTAGGCAGGGCAAGTAATGAAAAACTGTTTTTT,CASSLGRASNEKLFF
.,TRBJ2-7,TRBV9,.,TGTGCCAGCAGCGCGGACTCCTACGAGCAGTACTTC,CASSADSYEQYF
.,TRBJ2-1,TRBV9,.,TGTGCCAGCAGCATCGACAATGAGCAGTTCTTC,CASSIDNEQFF
.,TRBJ2-1,TRBV11-2,.,TGTGCCAGCAGCTTAGACTTAGCTGAGCAGTTCTTC,CASSLDLAEQFF
.,TRBJ2-4,TRBV7-3,.,TGTGCCAGCTGTATAGCCAAAAACATTCAGTACTTC,CASCIAKNIQYF
TRBD2,TRBJ2-7,TRBV9,.,TGTGCCAGCAGCGTAGCTCCTAGCGGGGGGAGGTACGAGCAGTACTTC,CASSVAPSGGRYEQYF
TRBD1,TRBJ1-1,TRBV19,.,TGTGCCAGTAGTATAGGACCGGGACAGGGTCCCATGAACACTGAAGCTTTCTTT,CASSIGPGQGPMNTEAFF